In its sample, the clone carrying this T cell receptor (beta chain) was seen many times. Its matching antigen is unknown. Amplification yielded TCR beta CDR3 regions, with RNA transcripts as the source. The primer set for the first-round RT-PCR of the TCR CDR3 was HTBI. TCRdb fed the multiplex PCR reads into MiXCR, producing one record per CDR3 protein. Here the sample spans approximately 690,000 distinct CDR3 sequences, roughly 15% being singletons. The data belong to a study of T cells in Graves' hyperthyroidism and ophthalmopathy. Orbital computed tomography and thyroid ultrasound, together with serum TRAb and thyroxine and clinical symptoms, were used for diagnoses. PBMCs were obtained from 7.5 to 10 ml fresh peripheral blood. Findings and caveats of the study: Model predictions of ophthalmopathy came a median about six months before onset. By a 13 V-J model, ophthalmopathy was set apart from stable hyperthyroidism.

The V gene's germline CDR1 is KGHDR and CDR2 SFDVKD. CDR3 length equals 16 residues. The J segment lost 4 bases and the V segment lost 2 bases, leaving 8 bases of the junction unmatched. The rearrangement links TRBV24-1 to TRBJ2-7, with 9 positions matching TRBD2. The sequencing sample was made of blood. The source of this sequence is a woman aged 45-60 years with Graves' ophthalmopathy. CDR3 in DNA: TGTGCCACCAGTGATTGGAGTAGCGGGAGAGTGTACGAGCAGTACTTC. Protein product: CATSDWSSGRVYEQYF.